This T cell receptor beta chain stems from a study of CD8 T cells in ankylosing spondylitis (TCRdb year 2017). Regarding the study in general: The study profiled T cell receptor beta repertoires in healthy donors and ankylosing spondylitis patients to find disease-linked TCR variants. Samples of peripheral blood were taken, and for ankylosing spondylitis patients, synovial fluid was collected as well. In total, the full study cohort was made up of roughly 110 healthy donors and about two dozen ankylosing spondylitis patients.

Data came from an Illumina HiSeq 2500. Quantitative 5'-RACE with molecular barcodes was the method used to prepare the TCR beta libraries. On the study's bioinformatics: A new computational method based on a probabilistic model of VDJ rearrangement was used to identify disease-linked TCR variants. The public sequencing data were trimmed at Q25 with fastp and processed into clonotypes with MiXCR by TCRdb, which kept only in-frame beta chains. Every CDR3 protein is listed once, alongside the most common genes and DNA of its rows. The V and J calls were not made by the authors but by TCRdb's processing. This sample lists a few hundred thousand distinct CDR3 sequences; about 7% were detected once. 12% to 15% of the sample goes to the ten largest clones. At least ten counts were recorded for this clonotype. This clone's antigen is unknown. No base quality information exists; no much larger clone differs at one position.

The junction shows trimming of 6 bases on V and 4 bases on J, plus 17 bases between the germline ends. The cysteine opens and the phenylalanine closes a CDR3 of 15 amino acids. Only the CDR3 part of the read is kept: 45 bases, read in frame from the first base. CDR1 and CDR2, per the germline V gene, are SGHTA and FQGTGA. Summary of the overall study and its limitations: In peripheral blood, the disease-linked clones were found at relatively low frequencies and had a CD8+ phenotype. Some motif variants were previously reported in synovial fluid and blood of reactive arthritis patients, suggesting common disease-initiation mechanisms. According to the report, matched synovial fluid samples from ankylosing spondylitis patients were significantly enriched for the disease-linked clones. A TCR beta motif of about 8 highly homologous amino acid variants appeared characteristic of blood from ankylosing spondylitis patients.

This receptor chain uses TRBV7-3 and TRBJ2-3, with the D call perhaps TRBD1 or TRBD2, each one matching 5 bases. The sequencing sample was made of blood, either unsorted or a sorted T cell fraction (not recorded which). The receptor's source is a male donor with ankylosing spondylitis. The CDR3: CASSWGPGSADTQYF. The base sequence is TGTGCCAGCAGTTGGGGTCCAGGGAGCGCAGATACGCAGTATTTT.